The 6 T cell receptor beta chains listed next were all sequenced from one sample in a study of CD8+ T cells in alopecia areata. Indicated treatment: oral pan-JAK inhibitor, 5-10 mg twice daily. cDNA serving as the sequencing template came from extracted, reverse transcribed RNA. Only in-frame clones appear in the TCRdb table, and some are missing; sequencing was by immunoSEQ multiplex PCR. The sample carries 150,000 to 250,000 clones, 50% to 60% recorded once. Here the sequenced sample was CD4+ T cells sorted from blood, taken at week 4, from a patient treated with tofacitinib. These receptors all come from a human donor with alopecia areata.

As regards this clone: Other DNA variants within this sample encode the same CDR3. The chain carries TRBV7-2 and TRBJ2-7, with 11 bases identical to TRBD2. CDR1 is SGHTA, CDR2 FQGNSA, per germline. J lost 2 bases, V lost 3 bases, and 0 bases had no gene match. This CDR3 spans 14 amino acids. CDR3 protein: CASSFSGGAYEQYF. In nucleotides, the CDR3 is TGTGCCAGCAGCTTTAGCGGGGGGGCCTACGAGCAGTACTTC.

The chain couples TRBV5-1 to TRBJ2-7; no firm D call. V lost 0 bases, J lost 0 bases, and 7 bases lay in between. Looked up from germline, CDR1 is SGHRS and CDR2 is YFSETQ. The CDR3 length is 14 residues. Written as DNA, the CDR3 is TGCGCCAGCAGCTTGGAAGCAAACTCCTACGAGCAGTACTTC. Translation gives CASSLEANSYEQYF.

J is TRBJ1-6 and V is TRBV6-5, with TRBD1 as a possible D gene (5 bases). CDR1 is MNHEY, CDR2 SVGAGI, per germline. This CDR3 has 14 amino acids. V was cut by 5 bases and J by 7 bases, with 12 bases left in between. CDR3 sequence: CASSVVRGNSPLHF. The CDR3 DNA is TGTGCCAGCAGTGTAGTGAGGGGAAATTCACCCCTCCACTTT.

The chain couples TRBV5-1 to TRBJ1-6; 7 bases are a match to TRBD1. V was clipped by 4 bases and J by 10 bases; unmatched bases: 11. CDR1 is SGHRS and CDR2 is YFSETQ in the germline V gene. The CDR3 extends over 15 amino acids. Written as DNA, the CDR3 is TGCGCCAGCAGCGGGGAACCGGGACAGCAGTCACCCCTCCACTTT. Protein sequence: CASSGEPGQQSPLHF.

This chain links TRBV29-1 with TRBJ2-6; TRBD1 aligns across 11 bases. The CDR3 is made up of 16 amino acids. Germline CDR1 and CDR2: SQVTM and ANQGSEA. J lost 3 bases, V lost 3 bases, and 4 bases had no gene match. CDR3: CSVEDRGLNGANVLTF. CDR3 DNA sequence: TGCAGCGTTGAGGACAGGGGGCTCAATGGGGCCAACGTCCTGACTTTC.

The chain is built from TRBV4-3 and TRBJ2-7; maybe TRBD2 (5 bases). Germline CDR1 is LGHNA and CDR2 is YSLEER. With 0 bases removed from V and 2 bases from J, the gap between germline ends came to 11 bases. This CDR3 spans 15 amino acids. CDR3 coding DNA: TGCGCCAGCAGCCAAGACAGCCGGGGTGCCTACGAGCAGTACTTC. It codes for CASSQDSRGAYEQYF.